This entry is about one T cell receptor beta chain. The record originates from a study of cytomegalovirus exposure and HLA in healthy donors. This PCR relied on a set of 60 Vbeta primers and 13 Jbeta primers. The assay was immunoSEQ multiplex PCR, and TCRdb's table has in-frame clones only and misses some. The sample records about 100,000 clones, roughly 82% being singletons. The TCR comes from a man aged 25 to 45 in good health and CMV-seropositive. The sample was PBMCs.

CDR3 coding DNA: TGTGCCAGCAGCTTAGGAGGGGCTCTGGGCGAAAAACTGTTTTTT. Amino acids: CASSLGGALGEKLFF. V gene TRBV5-6 combines with J gene TRBJ1-4, with a weak D call TRBD1 (5 bases). The V end was cut by 2 bases, the J end by 8 bases, with 16 bases between. The CDR3 has 15 amino acids. Germline CDR1 SGHDT, CDR2 YYEEEE.